This TCR beta chain was recovered during a study of blood T cell repertoires in COVID-19 (dated by TCRdb to the early 2020s). With respect to the entire study: The collaborator samples originated in the United States, Italy and Spain and spanned the acute and convalescent phases of COVID-19. The prospective study material was composed of cDNA or gDNA derived from T cells, B-cell-depleted T cells, or PBMCs. Deeply sampled blood TCRbeta repertoires from subjects exposed to, actively infected with, or recovered from COVID-19 were included in the dataset. A freely available public database, intended as a resource for researchers studying the immune response to SARS-CoV-2, is where the repertoires were released. The samples were drawn from the first 160 participants of the ongoing ImmuneRACE study and from some 1,300 subjects provided by 6 global collaborators. Sample metadata almost always included a de-identified subject ID, COVID-19 status, age in years and sex. Where available, HLA class I and class II types were taken from metadata supplied by the sample provider and were not determined by assay-based typing.

Paper-wide results and their limitations: The amount of clinical and demographic metadata varied by source and participant and was provided uncurated.

Concerning this clone: This receptor's antigen is unknown. Base-call qualities are not available, and no considerably larger clone is one nucleotide away.

Whole blood was collected in K2EDTA tubes by collaborating institutions according to the institutions' own protocols. For TCRbeta analysis, collaborators shipped samples in one of three forms: frozen whole blood, isolated PBMCs, or DNA extracted from either of those sample types. TCRbeta CDR3 regions were amplified from genomic DNA using the immunoSEQ Assay, a bias-controlled multiplex PCR. As for the authors' bioinformatics: Within the assay, amplification of reference gene primers was used to estimate how many nucleated cells each sample contained. To quantify the absolute abundance of each unique TCRbeta CDR3 rearrangement, sequence reads were collapsed and filtered. For each sample, productive Simpson clonality was calculated as the square root of Simpson's diversity index over productive rearrangements. The source is immuneACCESS, and TCRdb retained only in-frame sequences with V and J called. Part of the clones is not carried over; for the studies checked, unresolved V genes explain less than half of this, and the remainder is unexplained. V and J calls and clone size are those listed in that table; D and trimming were worked out from the DNA. The table for this sample lists some 110,000 clones; 75% to 95% of them were counted only once. The top ten clones comprise around 5.8% of the sample.

The germline V gene yields SGHRS for CDR1 and YFSETQ for CDR2. The CDR3 starts with the cysteine, ends with the phenylalanine, and has 15 residues. Of the read, only the CDR3 DNA is kept; its 45 bases are in frame from base 1. Here V drops 4 bases and J drops 5 bases, and the junction holds 8 bases not matched to any gene. The sequenced sample consisted of peripheral blood. The receptor chain draws on TRBV5-1 and TRBJ2-2; TRBD1 fits 7 bases in the junction. This receptor was identified in a human donor in a cohort sampled during active COVID-19. The CDR3 amino acid sequence is: CASSEVTGMTGELFF. The sequenced DNA: TGCGCCAGCAGCGAGGTGACAGGGATGACCGGGGAGCTGTTTTTT.